This record looks at one TCR beta chain sequence and its context. The source of the sample is a study of technical replicates of blood from several donors. TCRdb keeps only in-frame clones here, not all; method: immunoSEQ multiplex PCR. The sample has tens of thousands of clones, approximately 97% seen once; the top ten hold roughly 0.2%. Sequenced sample: T cells isolated from PBMCs. The TCR originated in a human donor in good health.

The CDR3 loop is CASSLGRDSPYEQYF. The CDR3 DNA reads as TGTGCCAGCAGCTTAGGGCGGGACAGCCCTTACGAGCAGTACTTC. The chain combines TRBV7-9 with TRBJ2-7, with D perhaps TRBD1 (7 bases). V shed 1 base and J shed 4 bases, with 14 bases lying between them. From germline, CDR1 is SEHNR and CDR2 FQNEAQ (reference sequence). The CDR3 is made up of 15 amino acids.